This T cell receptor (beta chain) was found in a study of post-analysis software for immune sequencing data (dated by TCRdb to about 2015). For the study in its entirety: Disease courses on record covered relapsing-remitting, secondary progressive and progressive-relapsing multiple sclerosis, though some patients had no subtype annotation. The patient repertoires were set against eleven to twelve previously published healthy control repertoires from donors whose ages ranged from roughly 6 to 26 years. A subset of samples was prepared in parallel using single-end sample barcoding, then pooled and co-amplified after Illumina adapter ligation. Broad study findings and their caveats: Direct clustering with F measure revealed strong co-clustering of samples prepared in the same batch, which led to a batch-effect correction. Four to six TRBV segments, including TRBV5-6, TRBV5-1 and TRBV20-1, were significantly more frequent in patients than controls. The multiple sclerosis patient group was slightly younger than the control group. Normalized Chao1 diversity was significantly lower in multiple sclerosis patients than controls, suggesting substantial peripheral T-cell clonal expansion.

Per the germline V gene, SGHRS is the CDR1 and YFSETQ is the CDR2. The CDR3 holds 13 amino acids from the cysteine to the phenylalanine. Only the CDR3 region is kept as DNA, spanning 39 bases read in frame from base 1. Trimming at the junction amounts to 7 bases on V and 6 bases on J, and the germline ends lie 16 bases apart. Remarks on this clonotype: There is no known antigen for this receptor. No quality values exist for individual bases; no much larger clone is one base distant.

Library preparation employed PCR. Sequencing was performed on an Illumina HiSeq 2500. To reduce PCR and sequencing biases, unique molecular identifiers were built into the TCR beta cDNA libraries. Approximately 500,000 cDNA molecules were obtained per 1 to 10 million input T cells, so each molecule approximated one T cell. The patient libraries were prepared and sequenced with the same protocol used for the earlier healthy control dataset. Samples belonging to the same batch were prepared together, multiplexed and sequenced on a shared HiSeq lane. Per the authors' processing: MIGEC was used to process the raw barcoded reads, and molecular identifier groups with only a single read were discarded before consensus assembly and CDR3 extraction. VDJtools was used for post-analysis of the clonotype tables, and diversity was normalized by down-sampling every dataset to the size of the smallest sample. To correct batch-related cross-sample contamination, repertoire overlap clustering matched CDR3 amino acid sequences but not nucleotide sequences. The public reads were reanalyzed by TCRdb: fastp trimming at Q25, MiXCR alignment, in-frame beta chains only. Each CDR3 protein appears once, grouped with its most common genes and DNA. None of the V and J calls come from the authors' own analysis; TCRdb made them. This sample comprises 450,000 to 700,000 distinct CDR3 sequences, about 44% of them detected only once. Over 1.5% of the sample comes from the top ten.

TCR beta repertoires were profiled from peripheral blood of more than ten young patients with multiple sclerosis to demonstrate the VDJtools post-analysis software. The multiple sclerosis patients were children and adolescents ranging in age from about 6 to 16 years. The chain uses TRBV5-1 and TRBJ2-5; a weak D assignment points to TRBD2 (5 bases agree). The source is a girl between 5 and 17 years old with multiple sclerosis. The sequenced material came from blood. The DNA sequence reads TGCGCCAGCTTGAAAACCGGGGAAAAGACCCAGTACTTC. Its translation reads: CASLKTGEKTQYF.